These 13 T cell receptor beta chains came from one sample sequenced in a study of T cell repertoires in cytomegalovirus infection. MiXCR was run by TCRdb on the reads, yielding one entry per CDR3 protein. The table includes about 180,000 distinct CDR3 sequences, over 13% detected once. The sequencing sample was made of PBMCs. The receptors were sampled from a human donor in good health (CMV status not recorded). Some clones in this sample may be carry-over from other donors' samples.

The chain links TRBV28 to TRBJ2-7; the D gene is possibly TRBD1 (6 bases). The length of the CDR3 is 13 residues. V gave up 7 bases and J gave up 2 bases, with 12 bases separating them. Germline CDR1 is MDHEN and CDR2 is SYDVKM. This CDR3 reads CASTLTGAYEQYF. DNA for the CDR3: TGTGCCAGCACCCTGACAGGAGCCTACGAGCAGTACTTC.

The CDR3 reads CASSIDYTGELFF. The CDR3 nucleotides read TGTGCCAGCAGTATTGATTACACCGGGGAGCTGTTTTTT. The chain links TRBV5-6 to TRBJ2-2; D is undetermined. Trimming stripped 5 bases from V and 3 bases from J, with 8 bases between. This CDR3 has 13 amino acids. Germline V gene data show CDR1 as SGHDT and CDR2 as YYEEEE.

There are many counts of this clonotype. The CDR3 loop is CASRKGQASGGYTF. The CDR3, as DNA: TGTGCCAGCAGAAAGGGGCAGGCCTCAGGTGGCTACACCTTC. The rearrangement joins TRBV6-5 to TRBJ1-2, with D possibly TRBD1 on 5 matching bases. From germline, CDR1 is MNHEY and CDR2 SVGAGI. There are 14 residues in the CDR3. With 6 bases removed from V and 7 bases from J, the gap between germline ends came to 18 bases.

This clonotype was seen a few times. The rearrangement uses TRBV5-4 and TRBJ2-3, with D unclear. CDR3 length: 16 amino acids. Germline V gives CDR1 SGHNT, CDR2 YYREEE (reference sequence). Trimming removed 2 bases at V and 2 bases at J, with 15 bases between. This chain's CDR3 is CASSLGSQSPTDTQYF. The CDR3 DNA reads TGTGCCAGCAGCTTAGGCTCCCAGAGTCCCACAGATACGCAGTATTTT. Full variable domain (rest looked up from reference TRBV5-4 and TRBJ2-3): ETGVTQSPTHLIKTRGQQVTLRCSSQSGHNTVSWYQQALGQGPQFIFQYYREEENGRGNFPPRFSGLQFPNYSSELNVNALELDDSALYLCASSLGSQSPTDTQYFGPGTRLTVL.

The rearrangement links TRBV12-3 or TRBV12-4 to TRBJ2-3; 12 nucleotides match TRBD2. This CDR3 has 17 residues. V lost 2 bases, J lost 2 bases, and 5 bases stayed unmatched. In nucleotides, the CDR3 is TGTGCCAGCAGTTTAAGACTAGCGGGGGCCACCACAGATACGCAGTATTTT. Residues: CASSLRLAGATTDTQYF.

This clonotype was seen many times. The chain links TRBV7-8 to TRBJ2-1; D is ambiguous. The CDR3 is made up of 17 amino acids. Germline V CDR1 and CDR2: SGHVS, FQNEAQ. Trimming cost V 5 bases and J 3 bases, with 20 bases left between them. The CDR3 DNA follows: TGTGCCAGCAGCCTTCCTCGAGGAGAAGGGCGCTACAATGAGCAGTTCTTC. It yields the protein CASSLPRGEGRYNEQFF.

This clonotype came up many times. CDR3 loop: CASSRLGQGNEQFF. In nucleotides, the CDR3 is TGTGCCAGTAGTCGACTGGGACAGGGTAATGAGCAGTTCTTC. J is TRBJ2-1 and V is TRBV19, with 9 bases fitting TRBD1. Germline V gene data show CDR1 as LNHDA and CDR2 as SQIVND (reference sequence). Unmatched junction bases numbered 6, after V lost 5 bases and J lost 7 bases. CDR3 size: 14 residues.

The rearrangement links TRBV11-2 to TRBJ2-1, with D hard to call. V was clipped by 6 bases and J by 0 bases, with 12 bases between them. This CDR3 has 15 amino acids. Germline CDR1 SGHAT, CDR2 FQNNGV. For the CDR3, the DNA is TGTGCCAGCAGGAAAGGTATTGGCTCCTACAATGAGCAGTTCTTC. Protein: CASRKGIGSYNEQFF.

V usage is TRBV20-1 and J usage is TRBJ2-1, with TRBD2 identical over 7 bases. With V trimmed by 0 bases and J by 11 bases, 7 bases remained unmatched. Germline V gene lookup returns CDR1 DFQATT and CDR2 SNEGSKA (reference sequence). The CDR3 length is 13 residues. CDR3 bases: TGCAGTGCTAGAGAGCCTTCAAGCGGGAAGCAGTTCTTC. Protein sequence: CSAREPSSGKQFF.

This clonotype was recorded at least ten times. The V call is TRBV7-6, the J call TRBJ2-2; TRBD2 matches at 7 bases. CDR1 and CDR2 from the germline V gene are SGHVS and FNYEAQ. The CDR3 consists of 18 residues. The V gene end was trimmed by 3 bases and the J gene end by 2 bases; junction bases not matched to a gene: 12. CDR3 residues: CASSFNSPGLLNTGELFF. CDR3 DNA sequence: TGTGCCAGCAGCTTTAATTCTCCGGGACTATTAAACACCGGGGAGCTGTTTTTT.

This clonotype occurred many times. The chain uses TRBV7-2 and TRBJ2-7; 11 bases are a match to TRBD2. J gave up 7 bases and V 1 base, and 15 bases lay outside the gene matches. CDR1 is SGHTA and CDR2 is FQGNSA in the germline V gene. This CDR3 comprises 18 residues. In DNA, the CDR3 is TGTGCCAGCAGCTTAGGTTATTGGGCTAGCGGGGGGAAGGAGGAGCAGTACTTC. Translation: CASSLGYWASGGKEEQYF.

The V call is TRBV20-1, the J call TRBJ2-2; no reliable D call. The CDR3 is 14 amino acids. V was cut by 0 bases and J by 1 base, with 6 bases left in between. Germline lookup yields CDR1 DFQATT and CDR2 SNEGSKA (reference sequence). The CDR3 bases are TGCAGTGCTAGAGATGCTATGAACACCGGGGAGCTGTTTTTT. Translating it yields CSARDAMNTGELFF.

This clonotype occurred a few times. This chain links TRBV5-1 with TRBJ1-6; 10 nucleotides match TRBD1. Trimming at V came to 1 base and at J to 10 bases, leaving 5 bases not matched to a gene. The CDR3 extends over 15 amino acids. Germline CDR1 and CDR2: SGHRS and YFSETQ. CDR3 nucleotides: TGCGCCAGCAGCTTGTCGGGACAGGGGCAATCACCCCTCCACTTT. Its translation is CASSLSGQGQSPLHF.